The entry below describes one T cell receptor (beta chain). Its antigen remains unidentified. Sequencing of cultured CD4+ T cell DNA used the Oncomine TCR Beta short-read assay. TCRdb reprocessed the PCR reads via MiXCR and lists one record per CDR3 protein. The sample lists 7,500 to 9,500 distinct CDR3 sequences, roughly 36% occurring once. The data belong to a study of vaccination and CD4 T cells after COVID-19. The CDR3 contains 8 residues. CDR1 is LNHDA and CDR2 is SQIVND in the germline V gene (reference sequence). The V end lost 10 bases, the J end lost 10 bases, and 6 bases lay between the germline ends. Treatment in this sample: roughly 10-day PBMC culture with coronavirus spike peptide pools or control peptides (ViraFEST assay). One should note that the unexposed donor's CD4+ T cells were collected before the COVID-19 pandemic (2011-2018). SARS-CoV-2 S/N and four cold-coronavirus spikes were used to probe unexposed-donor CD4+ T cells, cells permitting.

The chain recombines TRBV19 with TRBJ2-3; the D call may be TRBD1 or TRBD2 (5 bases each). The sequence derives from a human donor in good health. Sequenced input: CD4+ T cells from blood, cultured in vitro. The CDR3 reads CATGPQYF. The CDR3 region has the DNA TGTGCCACGGGGCCGCAGTATTTT.